The sequence of this T cell receptor (beta chain) was determined in a study of T cells in localized non-small cell lung cancer (dated by TCRdb to 2018 to 2021). Regarding the complete study: T cell repertoires of approximately 250 early-stage NSCLC patients were analyzed, with tumors being compared against uninvolved tumor-adjacent lungs. The cohort comprised 236 treatment-naïve NSCLC patients with resected, localized lung tumors. Of the NSCLC patients, fewer than 150 were male and about 97 were female, and the mean age was roughly 61 years.

At diagnosis, peripheral blood, uninvolved tumor-adjacent lung and tumor were collected and were preserved as a mix of fresh-frozen and FFPE material. For TCR repertoire profiling, the blood samples were analyzed as peripheral blood mononuclear cells. To note about this clone: This clone's antigen is unknown. No per-base quality is available; no much larger clone lies one base away.

Study-wide findings and limitations: Because of the exploratory design, TCR variables were selected using unadjusted p-values without false-discovery rate correction. Higher T cell density in blood was associated with longer overall survival, whereas higher clonality in adjacent lung was associated with shorter survival. Uninvolved tumor-adjacent lung showed the highest T cell clonality, higher than tumor, which suggests more focused antigenic responses in the uninvolved tumor-adjacent lung. Of the top 100 tumor clones, a median of roughly 53 were detected in paired uninvolved adjacent lung; some 28 were also among that lung's top 100. Because multi-region tumor sequencing was not performed, intratumor heterogeneity could not be ruled out.

The CDR3 numbers 13 residues from cysteine through phenylalanine. Solely the CDR3 DNA is kept, with 39 bases framed from the first base. Taken from the germline V gene, the CDR1 and CDR2 loops are MNHNS and SASEGT. Deletion took 5 bases off V and 0 bases off J, with a span of 7 bases between the germline ends. The immunoSEQ Assay was used to sequence TCR beta CDR3 regions from DNA. In the original analysis: To compute T cell density, TCR beta template counts were normalized to usable DNA, which was estimated by amplifying housekeeping genes. Using the preseqR package, richness was estimated by extrapolating to 120,000 templates for tissue samples and 400,000 templates for PBMC samples. Clonality was defined as one minus Pielou's evenness. Tissue-enriched TCRs were identified through differential abundance testing performed on productive amino-acid clonotypes, with a minimum total count of 5 and an alpha of 0.1. The Jaccard Index and the Morisita Overlap Index were used to measure how much the repertoires overlapped between compartments. GLIPH clustered TCR beta CDR3s with public tetramer-defined viral CDR3s; viral motifs required at least three viral sequences plus V-gene enrichment. TCRdb holds this immuneACCESS table with in-frame rearrangements only. Some clones are missing; in checked studies, unresolved V genes explain under half, and the rest has no known cause. The DNA gave D and trimming, while V, J and clone size come from that table. This sample lists around 41,000 clones; 86% were detected once. The ten largest account for roughly 7.1% of the sample.

The origin of this receptor is a woman between 18 and 50 years old with stage III lung adenocarcinoma. This sample comprised peripheral blood, obtained before any cancer treatment. This chain is built from TRBV6-1 and TRBJ2-5; the D segment cannot be called with confidence. The CDR3 protein sequence reads: CASSRENQETQYF. DNA sequence: TGTGCCAGCAGTAGGGAAAACCAAGAGACCCAGTACTTC.